This is a list of T cell receptor beta chains from one sample in a study of blood T cell repertoires in COVID-19. TCRdb keeps only in-frame clones here, not all; method: immunoSEQ multiplex PCR. This table holds over 70,000 clones, 82% found once. The sequenced sample was peripheral blood. The receptor set was obtained from a man between 60 and 75 years old with acute or convalescent COVID-19. Each CDR3 is given with its conserved first and last residue. Fields, in order: J gene, clone size, V gene, D gene, CDR3 DNA, CDR3 protein. The D gene is left open where the match is weak. A clone size is listed for some rows: how often the clone was seen (once, few, many), or a class if it is expanded.

TRBJ1-4	-	TRBV5-1	-	TGCGCCAGCACCGGGGGGCTAGCTAATGAAAAACTGTTTTTT	CASTGGLANEKLFF
TRBJ2-3	-	TRBV28	-	TGTGCCAGCAGTTACATGGATACGCAGTATTTT	CASSYMDTQYF
TRBJ1-6	-	TRBV6-5	-	TGTGCCAGCAGTTACACGACCCACAAAGGGGATTCACCCCTCCACTTT	CASSYTTHKGDSPLHF
TRBJ2-1	-	TRBV7-3	-	TGTGCCAGCAGCCAGCTCGGGGGATCCTACAATGAGCAGTTCTTC	CASSQLGGSYNEQFF
TRBJ2-7	few	TRBV28	TRBD1	TGTGCCAGCAGTTTACAGGTCGGGACAGGGTTAGTAGAGCAGTACTTC	CASSLQVGTGLVEQYF
TRBJ2-1	-	TRBV7-3	TRBD1	TGTGCCAGCAGCGACACAACCCGGGACAGTTATTACAATGAGCAGTTCTTC	CASSDTTRDSYYNEQFF
TRBJ2-4	-	TRBV19	TRBD2	TGTGCCAGTAGTATCTCGGGGGGGGTCTTCGCTCTAGCCAAAAACATTCAGTACTTC	CASSISGGVFALAKNIQYF
TRBJ2-7	-	TRBV7-8	-	TGTGCCAGCAGCTTAGCGAGGGGGGGCGCAAGGGAGCAGTACTTC	CASSLARGGAREQYF
TRBJ2-1	-	TRBV5-1	TRBD2	TGCGCCAGCAGCTTACCGGCTAGCGGGGGGGTTGATGAGCAGTTCTTC	CASSLPASGGVDEQFF
TRBJ2-1	-	TRBV6-2/TRBV6-3	-	TGTGCCAGCATCCCTTCTGGGGGCAAGGTGCAGTTCTTC	CASIPSGGKVQFF
TRBJ2-3	-	TRBV19	TRBD2	TGTGCCAGCTCCCTCGGGGGGGCTGGAGATACGCAGTATTTT	CASSLGGAGDTQYF
TRBJ1-2	-	TRBV30	TRBD1	TGTGCCTGGAGTGTACCCGGACAGGGGGTCTATGGCTACACCTTC	CAWSVPGQGVYGYTF
TRBJ2-3	-	TRBV4-3	TRBD1	TGCGCCAGCAGCCACAGGACAGGTTTTACAGATACGCAGTATTTT	CASSHRTGFTDTQYF
TRBJ2-7	once	TRBV19	TRBD2	TGTGCCAGTAACGCCCTTACTAGCGACAAGCCAGGGGAGCAGTACTTC	CASNALTSDKPGEQYF
TRBJ1-3	-	TRBV5-1	TRBD1	TGCGCCAGCAGCGCTGGGCCCAGGGGGAATGGAAACACCATATATTTT	CASSAGPRGNGNTIYF
TRBJ2-1	-	TRBV9	TRBD2	TGTGCCAGCAGCGGGACTAGCGGGGGAAATTTTGGTGAGCAGTTCTTC	CASSGTSGGNFGEQFF
TRBJ2-5	-	TRBV28	-	TGTGCCAGCATCAAACAGAACCAAGAGACCCAGTACTTC	CASIKQNQETQYF
TRBJ2-3	-	TRBV5-1	TRBD2	TGCGCCAGCAGCCAAGGACTAGCGGGGAGGACAGATACGCAGTATTTT	CASSQGLAGRTDTQYF
TRBJ2-5	-	TRBV5-4	-	TGTGCCAGCAGCTTGGAGGCAGGGAAATCAGAGACCCAGTACTTC	CASSLEAGKSETQYF
TRBJ2-3	once	TRBV7-2	-	TGTGCCAGCAGCTTCGGAGCGGCAGATACGCAGTATTTT	CASSFGAADTQYF
TRBJ2-1	-	TRBV10-3	-	TGTGCCATCAGTGTTAAGAGCTCCTACAATGAGCAGTTCTTC	CAISVKSSYNEQFF
TRBJ1-2	-	TRBV7-9	TRBD1	TGTGCCAGCAGCTTAATTTTAGGGACAGGATCGGGGTATGGCTACACCTTC	CASSLILGTGSGYGYTF
TRBJ1-4	-	TRBV7-9	-	TGTGCCAGCAGCCGGACAGAAGGAAAACTGTTTTTT	CASSRTEGKLFF
TRBJ2-1	-	TRBV6-4	TRBD2	TGTGCCAGCAGTACCGGGACTAGCGGGGTCTATGAGCAGTTCTTC	CASSTGTSGVYEQFF
TRBJ1-2	-	TRBV5-8	-	TGTGCCAGCAGCCACCAAGGCTCCGGGTATGGTGGCTACACCTTC	CASSHQGSGYGGYTF
TRBJ1-4	once	TRBV4-3	-	TGCGCCAGCAGCCAAGGGCAGGGAACGGAAAAACTGTTTTTT	CASSQGQGTEKLFF
TRBJ1-1	-	TRBV10-2	TRBD1	TGCGCCAGCAGTTCTCACGGACAGGGGAACACTGAAGCTTTCTTT	CASSSHGQGNTEAFF
TRBJ1-6	-	TRBV3-1/TRBV3-2	-	TGTGCCAGCAGCCAAGCCGGACTCCCCCTCCACTTT	CASSQAGLPLHF
TRBJ1-5	-	TRBV3-1/TRBV3-2	TRBD1	TGTGCCAGCAGCTACGGGACAGCAAATCAGCCCCAGCATTTT	CASSYGTANQPQHF